The clone carrying this T cell receptor (beta chain) counts as medium-sized (0.01 to 0.1%). Trimming took off 6 bases at V and 3 bases at J, with 8 bases between the two ends. The CDR3 covers 12 residues. This specimen belongs to a study of metastatic and nonmetastatic thyroid tumors. TCRdb re-called the PCR reads through MiXCR. The repertoire holds roughly 30,000 clones, with roughly 18% as singletons. No treatment of any kind had been given to any patient before thyroid surgery. This TCR came from a female donor with papillary thyroid cancer or a benign thyroid nodule (not recorded which). Some clones in this sample may be carry-over from other donors' samples. The V and J genes are TRBV12-3 or TRBV12-4 and TRBJ1-2, with a tentative D call TRBD1 (6 bases). The sequencing sample was made of blood. The chain's CDR3 is CASSRTDYGYTF. CDR3 DNA: TGTGCCAGCAGCAGGACAGACTATGGCTACACCTTC.